This T cell receptor (beta chain) was captured by sequencing in a study of shared clonotypes between healthy human individuals. Study-level background: Per-donor plates numbered three CD4 naive, three CD4 memory, two CD8 naive and one CD8 memory.

Generated by immunoSEQ multiplex PCR, the TCRdb table keeps only in-frame clones and is missing some. The top ten hold about 0.39% of the sample, which has more than 2,000,000 clones, just over 90% seen once. Germline V gene lookup returns CDR1 SGDLS and CDR2 YYNGEE. CDR3 length: 16 amino acids. The V gene end was trimmed by 6 bases and the J gene end by 2 bases; junction bases not matched to a gene: 13. The V gene is TRBV9, the J gene TRBJ2-7, with 8 bases aligning to TRBD2. The sequenced sample was naive CD4+ T cells from PBMCs. Indicated subset: CD45RA+ positively selected. This clonotype originated in a man younger than 35 in good health. Some clones in this sample may be carry-over from other donors' samples. The CDR3 loop reads CASKVPKREIPYEQYF. Written as DNA, the CDR3 is TGTGCCAGCAAAGTACCCAAGCGGGAGATCCCCTACGAGCAGTACTTC.